The 29 T cell receptor beta chains in this list originate from one sample, sequenced in a study of blood T cell repertoires in COVID-19. Sequencing used immunoSEQ multiplex PCR; TCRdb keeps in-frame clones, though not all of them. The data show roughly 39,000 clones, 75% to 90% seen once. The material sequenced was peripheral blood. These receptors came from a woman between 70 and 85 years old with acute or convalescent COVID-19.

This chain uses TRBV27 with TRBJ1-6, with D hard to call. The germline V and J ends were trimmed by 6 bases and 0 bases, with 12 bases remaining between them. Germline values: CDR1 MNHEY, CDR2 SMNVEV (reference sequence). The CDR3 consists of 16 residues. CDR3 region: CASRGGWSSYNSPLHF. As DNA, the CDR3 is TGTGCCAGCAGGGGTGGGTGGAGCTCCTATAATTCACCCCTCCACTTT.

V gene TRBV18 combines with J gene TRBJ2-3; unclear D gene. Trimming took off 4 bases at V and 4 bases at J, with 12 bases between the two ends. The CDR3 length is 14 residues. Germline CDR1 is KGHSH and CDR2 is LQKENI. In DNA, the CDR3 is TGTGCCAGCTCACTTGCTCTTACTGCAGATACGCAGTATTTT. Residues: CASSLALTADTQYF.

The chain carries TRBV24-1 and TRBJ1-2, with 8 bases aligning to TRBD1. Losses at the gene ends were 0 bases for V and 10 bases for J; bases not matched to a gene: 9. The CDR3 runs 15 residues. Germline V gene sequence: CDR1 KGHDR, CDR2 SFDVKD. CDR3 amino acids: CATSDLRSGQEDYTF. CDR3 coding DNA: TGTGCCACCAGTGATTTGAGGTCGGGACAGGAGGACTACACCTTC.

V and J are TRBV28 and TRBJ1-4, with D possibly TRBD1 on 6 matching bases. This CDR3 comprises 16 residues. Trimming stripped 6 bases from V and 0 bases from J, with 14 bases between. The germline CDR1 and CDR2 sequences are MDHEN and SYDVKM. The CDR3 loop is CASRNPRTATNEKLFF. The DNA of the CDR3 is TGTGCCAGCAGAAACCCGAGGACAGCAACTAATGAAAAACTGTTTTTT.

The table lists this clone with a count of one. This chain joins TRBV28 and TRBJ2-7; a weak D match, TRBD1 (5 bases). The CDR3 extends over 12 amino acids. The V end lost 5 bases, the J end lost 6 bases, and 11 bases lay between the germline ends. Germline V gene lookup returns CDR1 MDHEN and CDR2 SYDVKM. The CDR3 region has the DNA TGTGCCAGCAGTCAGACAGCTGCCGAGCAGTACGTC. It codes for CASSQTAAEQYV.

This sequence joins TRBV4-1 and TRBJ1-1, with 7 positions matching TRBD1. The CDR3 has 18 residues. From germline, CDR1 is MGHRA and CDR2 YSYEKL. V lost 0 bases, J lost 0 bases, and 10 bases stayed unmatched. DNA for the CDR3: TGCGCCAGCAGCCAAGACAGGGGGGTACTCTTGATGAACACTGAAGCTTTCTTT. Protein: CASSQDRGVLLMNTEAFF.

This sequence joins TRBV29-1 and TRBJ2-3; 8 bases fit TRBD2. The CDR3 spans 13 residues. Per germline, CDR1 SQVTM and CDR2 ANQGSEA. The V segment lost 3 bases and the J segment 3 bases; nucleotides outside the gene matches: 2. CDR3 DNA sequence: TGCAGCGTTGACGCGGGAGGAACAGATACGCAGTATTTT. Translation: CSVDAGGTDTQYF.

The chain couples TRBV28 to TRBJ2-1, with 11 bases that match TRBD2. V shed 3 bases and J 7 bases; nucleotides not matched to a gene: 8. Germline-derived CDR1 and CDR2 are MDHEN and SYDVKM. The CDR3 consists of 16 residues. Here the CDR3 DNA reads TGTGCCAGCAGTTTTCCCCTTAGCGGGGGGGCAAATGAGCAGTTCTTC. Its translation: CASSFPLSGGANEQFF.

V and J are TRBV5-1 and TRBJ1-5; 9 bases line up with TRBD1. The germline V gene encodes CDR1 SGHRS and CDR2 YFSETQ. With 4 bases clipped from V and 9 bases from J, the junction kept 14 bases outside the gene matches. This CDR3 has 16 residues. CDR3 bases: TGCGCCAGCAGCGCAACCCCCCGGGACAGGGATGGGCCCCAGCATTTT. Its protein is CASSATPRDRDGPQHF.

The gene calls are TRBV10-3 and TRBJ1-1; D unresolved. CDR1 and CDR2 (germline): ENHRY, SYGVKD. Trimming took 10 bases from V and 3 from J, leaving 15 bases between them. This CDR3 is 13 amino acids long. CDR3 sequence: CATNRNQDTEAFF. The CDR3 DNA reads as TGTGCCACCAACAGAAACCAGGACACTGAAGCTTTCTTT.

The gene calls are TRBV19 and TRBJ2-5; a possible D gene is TRBD1 (6 bases). The CDR3 covers 12 residues. Germline V gene sequence: CDR1 LNHDA, CDR2 SQIVND (reference sequence). V shed 7 bases and J shed 5 bases, with 11 bases lying between them. CDR3 sequence reads: CASNQRGETQYF. The CDR3 DNA reads TGTGCCAGTAATCAAAGGGGGGAGACCCAGTACTTC.

V gene TRBV5-5 combines with J gene TRBJ1-1; D is unclear. CDR3 length: 13 amino acids. Per the germline V gene, CDR1 is SGHKS and CDR2 is YYEKEE (reference sequence). Trimming cost V 0 bases and J 0 bases, with 3 bases left between them. The CDR3 coding sequence is TGTGCCAGCAGCTTGGGAGTGAACACTGAAGCTTTCTTT. It codes for CASSLGVNTEAFF. Full variable domain (missing parts from reference TRBV5-5 and TRBJ1-1): DAGVTQSPTHLIKTRGQQVTLRCSPISGHKSVSWYQQVLGQGPQFIFQYYEKEERGRGNFPDRFSARQFPNYSSELNVNALLLGDSALYLCASSLGVNTEAFFGQGTRLTVV.

The V gene is TRBV3-1 (or the pseudogene TRBV3-2), the J gene TRBJ2-7, with TRBD1 identical over 10 bases. The V gene end was trimmed by 0 bases and the J gene end by 2 bases; junction bases not matched to a gene: 7. Germline V gives CDR1 LGHDT, CDR2 YNNKEL (reference sequence). The CDR3 loop spans 17 amino acids. This chain's CDR3 is CASSQELGQGRPYEQYV. The CDR3 DNA reads as TGTGCCAGCAGCCAAGAATTGGGACAGGGGCGCCCCTACGAGCAGTACGTC.

This clone was seen a few times. The chain uses TRBV6-2 or TRBV6-3 and TRBJ2-7; the match to TRBD2 covers 13 bases. The CDR3 contains 15 residues. Germline CDR1 MNHEY, CDR2 SVGEGT. V shed 4 bases, J shed 6 bases, and the junction held 6 bases outside the gene matches. CDR3 in amino acids: CASSFGLAGVFEQYV. The CDR3 nucleotides read TGTGCCAGCAGTTTCGGACTAGCGGGAGTATTCGAGCAGTACGTC.

The chain recombines TRBV7-2 with TRBJ2-2; D remains unclear. CDR3 length: 14 amino acids. The V end lost 3 bases, the J end lost 1 base, and 6 bases lay between the germline ends. Looked up from germline, CDR1 is SGHTA and CDR2 is FQGNSA. For the CDR3, the DNA is TGTGCCAGCAGCTTTAAGCGGAACACCGGGGAGCTGTTTTTT. Its protein is CASSFKRNTGELFF.

V gene TRBV6-1 combines with J gene TRBJ1-1; TRBD1 matches at 7 bases. The CDR3 has 13 amino acids. Germline lookup yields CDR1 MNHNS and CDR2 SASEGT. Trimming took 2 bases from V and 7 from J; bases not matched to a gene: 4. CDR3 bases: TGTGCCAGCAGTGAAAGGGGGGACAGTGAAGCTTTCTTT. It encodes CASSERGDSEAFF.

The V call is TRBV24-1, the J call TRBJ2-3; 8 bases align to TRBD1. CDR3 length equals 17 residues. The V gene end was trimmed by 10 bases and the J gene end by 0 bases; junction bases not matched to a gene: 14. From germline, CDR1 is KGHDR and CDR2 SFDVKD. CDR3 region: CATSGQGRFPSTDTQYF. The CDR3 coding sequence is TGTGCCACGTCTGGACAGGGCCGTTTCCCTAGCACAGATACGCAGTATTTT.

This rearrangement joins TRBV24-1 to TRBJ2-3, with TRBD2 identical over 9 bases. The CDR3 is 16 residues long. Germline assignment: CDR1 KGHDR and CDR2 SFDVKD. Unmatched junction bases numbered 9, after V lost 7 bases and J lost 2 bases. CDR3 sequence: CATRGTSSPLTDTQYF. The CDR3 DNA sequence: TGTGCCACCAGGGGGACTAGCAGTCCCCTCACAGATACGCAGTATTTT.

J is TRBJ2-1 and V is TRBV19, with D possibly being TRBD1 (6 bases). The CDR3 has 13 residues. V was cut by 5 bases and J by 8 bases, with 13 bases left in between. Germline V gene sequence: CDR1 LNHDA, CDR2 SQIVND (reference sequence). CDR3 bases: TGTGCCAGTAGTTTGAAACAGGGCGATGAGCAGTTCTTC. Translating gives CASSLKQGDEQFF.

CDR3 coding DNA: TGTGCCAGCAGGGAGAGGACAGGGACGGCTGAAGCTTTCTTT. Its protein is CASRERTGTAEAFF. The chain employs TRBV27 and TRBJ1-1, with 8 nucleotides matching TRBD1. Germline loops: CDR1 MNHEY, CDR2 SMNVEV (reference sequence). CDR3 size: 14 residues. Trimming removed 6 bases from V and 6 bases from J; junction bases left unmatched: 9.

The chain is built from TRBV5-6 and TRBJ1-2; 9 bases fit TRBD1. Unmatched junction bases numbered 7, after V lost 4 bases and J lost 0 bases. CDR1 SGHDT and CDR2 YYEEEE come from the germline V gene. The CDR3 loop spans 16 amino acids. Written as DNA, the CDR3 is TGTGCCAGCAGCCCCGGACAGGGGCAATCTAACTATGGCTACACCTTC. Protein: CASSPGQGQSNYGYTF.

The gene calls are TRBV19 and TRBJ2-2; D is unclear. Germline V gene data show CDR1 as LNHDA and CDR2 as SQIVND (reference sequence). The CDR3 extends over 12 amino acids. Trimming left V 5 bases short and J 7 bases short, with 8 bases between. CDR3 sequence: CASSPPGGELFF. CDR3 in DNA: TGTGCCAGTAGTCCACCCGGCGGGGAGCTGTTTTTT.

V usage is TRBV24-1 and J usage is TRBJ2-3; 8 bases match TRBD2. Trimming at V came to 5 bases and at J to 3 bases, leaving 9 bases not matched to a gene. Germline assignment: CDR1 KGHDR and CDR2 SFDVKD. This CDR3 contains 16 residues. CDR3 in amino acids: CATSGTAGVKTDTQYF. The CDR3 coding sequence is TGTGCCACCAGTGGGACAGCGGGAGTTAAAACAGATACGCAGTATTTT.

V gene TRBV3-1 (or the pseudogene TRBV3-2) combines with J gene TRBJ1-1; D is unresolved. Germline loops: CDR1 LGHDT, CDR2 YNNKEL (reference sequence). V was pared by 3 bases and J by 0 bases, with 8 bases between. The CDR3 has 14 amino acids. For the CDR3, the DNA is TGTGCCAGCAGCCAGGGCCAAATGAACACTGAAGCTTTCTTT. Translating gives CASSQGQMNTEAFF.

V is TRBV27 and J is TRBJ2-1; TRBD2 aligns across 11 bases. This CDR3 has 16 residues. Germline trimming cut 2 bases from V and 5 bases from J; bases unmatched to any gene: 5. Looked up from germline, CDR1 is MNHEY and CDR2 is SMNVEV (reference sequence). The chain's CDR3 is CASSLLLAGGNNEQFF. The CDR3 coding sequence is TGTGCCAGCAGTTTACTGCTAGCGGGGGGTAACAATGAGCAGTTCTTC.

This chain links TRBV6-5 with TRBJ2-1; TRBD2 matches at 8 bases. Unmatched junction bases numbered 11, after V lost 9 bases and J lost 7 bases. CDR1 is MNHEY, CDR2 SVGAGI, per germline. This CDR3 is built from 14 residues. The CDR3 region is CASGEAGEANEQFF. The CDR3 DNA sequence: TGTGCCAGTGGGGAAGCGGGGGAGGCGAATGAGCAGTTCTTC.

This sequence joins TRBV6-5 and TRBJ1-1; the D is unclear. The CDR3 loop spans 13 amino acids. Germline values: CDR1 MNHEY, CDR2 SVGAGI. Trimming shortened V by 5 bases and J by 1 base, and 8 bases separated the two germline ends. The DNA of the CDR3 is TGTGCCAGCAGTAGCGGGCCGAACACTGAAGCTTTCTTT. The encoded protein is CASSSGPNTEAFF.

The rearrangement links TRBV27 to TRBJ1-4; TRBD1 is a possible D gene (5 bases). The germline CDR1 and CDR2 sequences are MNHEY and SMNVEV (reference sequence). Trimming shortened V by 4 bases and J by 7 bases, and 13 bases separated the two germline ends. This CDR3 is built from 14 residues. The CDR3 spells CASSSQGNTEKLFF. The DNA of the CDR3 is TGTGCCAGCAGTTCCCAGGGAAATACTGAAAAACTGTTTTTT.

The chain is built from TRBV11-2 and TRBJ2-3; D is perhaps TRBD2 (5 bases). The CDR3 is 14 amino acids. The V end lost 1 base, the J end lost 0 bases, and 5 bases lay between the germline ends. Germline V CDR1 and CDR2: SGHAT, FQNNGV. The CDR3 nucleotides are TGTGCCAGCAGCTTAGGGACTAGCACAGATACGCAGTATTTT. Translating gives CASSLGTSTDTQYF. Filled out from reference TRBV11-2 and TRBJ2-3, the complete variable domain reads EAGVAQSPRYKIIEKRQSVAFWCNPISGHATLYWYQQILGQGPKLLIQFQNNGVVDDSQLPKDRFSAERLKGVDSTLKIQPAKLEDSAVYLCASSLGTSTDTQYFGPGTRLTVL.